The 16 T cell receptor beta chains presented below share a single source sample, sequenced in a study of molecular identifiers for immune sequencing clone quantification. TCRdb fed the PCR reads into MiXCR, producing one record per CDR3 protein. The sample contains around 460,000 distinct CDR3 sequences, 20% to 25% of which appear only once. Sequenced sample: naive CD8+ T cells from blood, with Jurkat cell RNA spiked in. The subset here: FACS-sorted CD8+CD4-CCR7+CD45RA+ naive T cells. The source is a human donor in good health. Some libraries in this study had Jurkat cell RNA spiked in.

About this clonotype: A much more abundant neighbour one base away suggests this may be a read error. The chain recombines TRBV6-6 with TRBJ2-4; TRBD1 matches at 8 bases. Looked up from germline, CDR1 is MNHNY and CDR2 is SVGAGI (reference sequence). CDR3 length: 16 residues. The V and J ends lost 6 bases and 0 bases, in that order; junction bases with no gene match: 7. The CDR3 region has the DNA TGTGCCAGCAGCGCAACAGGGGGGTTAGCCAAAAACATTCAGTACTTC. Its translation: CASSATGGLAKNIQYF.

This clonotype showed up just a few times. The V call is TRBV11-2, the J call TRBJ2-1; D is perhaps TRBD2 (6 bases). Trimming took 7 bases from V and 3 from J, leaving 10 bases between them. Germline V gene sequence: CDR1 SGHAT, CDR2 FQNNGV. This CDR3 has 13 amino acids. CDR3 coding DNA: TGTGCCAGCACCGGGACTCACTACAATGAGCAGTTCTTC. Protein product: CASTGTHYNEQFF.

This clonotype appeared a few times. The chain is built from TRBV12-3 or TRBV12-4 and TRBJ1-5, with D unclear. Trimming cost V 4 bases and J 7 bases, with 14 bases left between them. The CDR3 extends over 14 amino acids. CDR3 coding DNA: TGTGCCAGCAGTTCATCTGGGAGTGGACAGCCCCAGCATTTT. Residues: CASSSSGSGQPQHF.

This clonotype was counted at least ten times. The rearrangement joins TRBV7-9 to TRBJ1-1, with a weak D call TRBD1 (5 bases). CDR1 SEHNR and CDR2 FQNEAQ come from the germline V gene (reference sequence). V shed 7 bases and J shed 0 bases, with 12 bases lying between them. The CDR3 has 14 residues. Here the CDR3 DNA reads TGTGCCAGCAAGGGGATGTTCATGAACACTGAAGCTTTCTTT. Its translation: CASKGMFMNTEAFF.

About this clonotype: Given a much more abundant clone one base away, this may be a read error. This chain uses TRBV14 with TRBJ2-7, with D tentatively TRBD2 (6 bases). The length of the CDR3 is 16 residues. CDR1 is SGHDN, CDR2 FVKESK, per germline. The chain's CDR3 is CAISQGSGTSSYEQYF. CDR3 nucleotides: TGTGCCATCAGCCAAGGATCGGGGACTTCCTCCTACGAGCAGTACTTC.

Only a few counts were recorded for this clonotype. The chain carries TRBV27 and TRBJ2-5; no firm D call. Germline V gives CDR1 MNHEY, CDR2 SMNVEV (reference sequence). Trimming shortened V by 6 bases and J by 9 bases, and 14 bases separated the two germline ends. The length of the CDR3 is 12 residues. This CDR3 is CASSPTAGAQYF. DNA of the CDR3: TGTGCCAGCAGCCCCACCGCAGGAGCCCAGTACTTC.

This clonotype was seen a handful of times. The chain has TRBV2 and TRBJ2-7, with 10 bases fitting TRBD1. Germline CDR1 SNHLY, CDR2 FYNNEI. Unmatched junction bases numbered 10, after V lost 6 bases and J lost 5 bases. The length of the CDR3 is 15 residues. The CDR3 spells CASSASRGQGNEQYF. CDR3 bases: TGTGCCAGCAGCGCTTCCAGGGGACAGGGGAACGAGCAGTACTTC.

This clonotype was picked up a small number of times. This sequence joins TRBV6-2 or TRBV6-3 and TRBJ2-7; TRBD2 matches at 10 bases. The germline V gene encodes CDR1 MNHEY and CDR2 SVGEGT. The CDR3 covers 15 residues. With 6 bases clipped from V and 0 bases from J, the junction kept 5 bases outside the gene matches. The CDR3 spells CASRPLAGSSYEQYF. The CDR3 DNA reads as TGTGCCAGCAGACCACTAGCGGGAAGCTCCTACGAGCAGTACTTC.

V gene TRBV19 combines with J gene TRBJ1-4; no reliable D call. This CDR3 is built from 14 residues. The V end was cut by 3 bases, the J end by 8 bases, with 13 bases between. Germline lookup yields CDR1 LNHDA and CDR2 SQIVND (reference sequence). The CDR3 spells CASSIEPGSEKLFF. CDR3 nucleotide sequence: TGTGCCAGTAGTATTGAACCCGGATCCGAAAAACTGTTTTTT. Filled out from reference TRBV19 and TRBJ1-4, the complete variable domain reads DGGITQSPKYLFRKEGQNVTLSCEQNLNHDAMYWYRQDPGQGLRLIYYSQIVNDFQKGDIAEGYSVSREKKESFPLTVTSAQKNPTAFYLCASSIEPGSEKLFFGSGTQLSVL.

As for this clonotype: A clone one base away is much larger, so this may be a read error. The chain has TRBV7-9 and TRBJ2-7; no clear D gene. The J call is in doubt because the DNA end fits TRBJ2-1 better. Per germline, CDR1 SEHNR and CDR2 FQNEAQ (reference sequence). This CDR3 is 15 amino acids long. CDR3 loop: CASSSRTTGTYEQFF. The CDR3, as DNA: TGTGCCAGCAGCTCGCGGACCACTGGAACCTACGAGCAGTTCTTC.

This clonotype appeared a few times. The genes are TRBV6-5 and TRBJ1-5; 8 bases match TRBD1. From germline, CDR1 is MNHEY and CDR2 SVGAGI. The J segment lost 15 bases and the V segment lost 5 bases, leaving 15 bases of the junction unmatched. The CDR3 extends over 14 amino acids. In nucleotides, the CDR3 is TGTGCCAGCAGTACCGGGACAGGAGCAATATATCGGCATTTT. This encodes CASSTGTGAIYRHF.

Many counts were recorded for this clonotype. Since a much larger clone is just one base distant, this may be a read error. CDR3 DNA: TGTGCCAGCAGCTTAACCACCGGGGAGCTGTTTTTT. It encodes CASSLTTGELFF. This chain uses TRBV5-4 with TRBJ2-2; D gene ambiguous. The CDR3 has 12 amino acids. Looked up from germline, CDR1 is SGHNT and CDR2 is YYREEE (reference sequence). V lost 2 bases and J lost 4, with 3 bases in between. The whole variable domain, remainder taken from reference TRBV5-4 and TRBJ2-2, is ETGVTQSPTHLIKTRGQQVTLRCSSQSGHNTVSWYQQALGQGPQFIFQYYREEENGRGNFPPRFSGLQFPNYSSELNVNALELDDSALYLCASSLTTGELFFGEGSRLTVL.

The V call is TRBV5-5, the J call TRBJ1-1, with D unresolved. V dropped 0 bases and J dropped 4 bases, with 13 bases sitting between them. Germline V gene data show CDR1 as SGHKS and CDR2 as YYEKEE (reference sequence). The CDR3 contains 15 residues. CDR3: CASSLAGSWGTEAFF. The CDR3 DNA reads TGTGCCAGCAGCTTGGCCGGCAGTTGGGGCACTGAAGCTTTCTTT.

This chain links TRBV2 with TRBJ1-1, with TRBD1 matching 8 bases. This CDR3 has 18 residues. Losses at the gene ends were 4 bases for V and 3 bases for J; bases not matched to a gene: 16. CDR1 is SNHLY, CDR2 FYNNEI, per germline. This chain's CDR3 is CASSVFDKTGARDTEAFF. The CDR3 DNA reads as TGTGCCAGCAGTGTGTTTGATAAGACAGGGGCAAGGGACACTGAAGCTTTCTTT.

This clonotype showed up many times. V and J are TRBV5-1 and TRBJ2-7, with 8 positions matching TRBD2. Germline values: CDR1 SGHRS, CDR2 YFSETQ. There are 18 residues in the CDR3. The trim removed 1 base at V and 2 bases at J, leaving 14 bases unmatched. CDR3 sequence: CASSLYVRGGLETYEQYF. CDR3 nucleotide sequence: TGCGCCAGCAGCTTGTATGTGCGCGGGGGGCTAGAAACCTACGAGCAGTACTTC.

This sequence joins TRBV3-1 and TRBJ2-3, with D perhaps TRBD2 (6 bases). Germline assignment: CDR1 LGHDT and CDR2 YNNKEL (reference sequence). V lost 0 bases and J lost 3, with 13 bases in between. This CDR3 has 16 residues. In nucleotides, the CDR3 is TGTGCCAGCAGCCAAGATGCGGGAAAGGGTACAGATACGCAGTATTTT. It encodes CASSQDAGKGTDTQYF.